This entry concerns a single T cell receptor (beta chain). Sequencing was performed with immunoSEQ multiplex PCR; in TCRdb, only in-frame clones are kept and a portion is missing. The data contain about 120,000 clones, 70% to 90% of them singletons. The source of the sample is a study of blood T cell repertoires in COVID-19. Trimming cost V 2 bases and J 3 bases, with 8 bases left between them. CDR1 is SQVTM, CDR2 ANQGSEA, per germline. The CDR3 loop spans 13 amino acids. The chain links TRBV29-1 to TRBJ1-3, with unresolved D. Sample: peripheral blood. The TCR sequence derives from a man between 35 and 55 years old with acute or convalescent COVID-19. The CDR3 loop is CSVEPLYGNTIYF. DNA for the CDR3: TGCAGCGTTGAACCGTTATATGGAAACACCATATATTTT.